A single sample is the source of the 3 T cell receptor beta chains below, sequenced in a study of blood T cell repertoires in COVID-19. The assay was immunoSEQ multiplex PCR, and TCRdb's table has in-frame clones only and misses some. The sample lists 150,000 or so clones; around 82% were seen once. The specimen sequenced was peripheral blood. All receptors derive from a human donor with acute or convalescent COVID-19. The donor label of this sample is uncertain.

The rearrangement joins TRBV18 to TRBJ2-1; 7 bases align to TRBD1. The CDR3 runs to 19 residues. Germline loops: CDR1 KGHSH, CDR2 LQKENI. After removal of 2 bases from V and 8 bases from J, the junction contained 21 bases not matched to a gene. The CDR3 loop reads CASSPRGPLGAGKFDEQFF. The CDR3 region has the DNA TGTGCCAGCTCACCAAGGGGGCCCCTGGGGGCAGGGAAGTTCGATGAGCAGTTCTTC. Full variable domain (rest looked up from reference TRBV18 and TRBJ2-1): NAGVMQNPRHLVRRRGQEARLRCSPMKGHSHVYWYRQLPEEGLKFMVYLQKENIIDESGMPKERFSAEFPKEGPSILRIQQVVRGDSAAYFCASSPRGPLGAGKFDEQFFGPGTRLTVL.

The rearrangement uses TRBV19 and TRBJ2-5, with TRBD2 as a possible D gene (6 bases). The CDR3 runs 16 residues. Trimming shortened V by 6 bases and J by 12 bases, and 29 bases separated the two germline ends. Germline V gene lookup returns CDR1 LNHDA and CDR2 SQIVND (reference sequence). In DNA form, the CDR3 reads TGTGCCAGTAGCCAGACCTCCGGGCCCTCCTCGGGCGGGGAGTACTTC. Its protein is CASSQTSGPSSGGEYF.

This chain links TRBV6-5 with TRBJ1-2; TRBD1 is a possible D gene (5 bases). The CDR3 extends over 15 amino acids. V was trimmed by 4 bases and J by 0 bases, leaving 12 bases between them. The germline V gene has CDR1 MNHEY and CDR2 SVGAGI. Here the CDR3 DNA reads TGTGCCAGCAGTTCCTCTGGGGCACCTAACTATGGCTACACCTTC. It yields the protein CASSSSGAPNYGYTF.